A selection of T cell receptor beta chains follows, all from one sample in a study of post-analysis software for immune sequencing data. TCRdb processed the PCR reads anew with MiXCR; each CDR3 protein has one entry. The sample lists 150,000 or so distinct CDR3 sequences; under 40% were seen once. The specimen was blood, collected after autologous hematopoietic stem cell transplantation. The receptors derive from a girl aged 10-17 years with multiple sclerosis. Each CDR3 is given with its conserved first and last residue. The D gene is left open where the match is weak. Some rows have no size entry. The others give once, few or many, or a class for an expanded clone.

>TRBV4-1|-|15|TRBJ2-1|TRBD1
CASSQGGQGIVEQFF
TGCGCCAGCAGCCAGGGGGGACAGGGAATTGTCGAGCAGTTCTTC
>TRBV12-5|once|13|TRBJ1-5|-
CASAPPTDQPQHF
TGTGCTAGTGCCCCACCGACCGATCAGCCCCAGCATTTT
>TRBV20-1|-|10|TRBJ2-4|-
CSARDGIQYF
TGCAGTGCTAGAGACGGCATTCAGTACTTC
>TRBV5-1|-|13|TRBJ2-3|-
CASTQGGPGTQYF
TGCGCCAGCACCCAGGGGGGCCCCGGTACGCAGTATTTT
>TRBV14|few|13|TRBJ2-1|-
CASSLQLGNEQFF
TGTGCCAGCAGCCTACAACTCGGCAATGAGCAGTTCTTC
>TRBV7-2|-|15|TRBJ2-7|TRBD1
CASSLPRDRAYEQYF
TGTGCCAGCAGCCTTCCCCGGGACAGGGCCTACGAGCAGTACTTC
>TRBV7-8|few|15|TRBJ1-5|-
CASRLGTKSNQPQHF
TGTGCCAGCAGACTCGGGACAAAGAGCAATCAGCCCCAGCATTTT
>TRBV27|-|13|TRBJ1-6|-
CASSLIRNSPLHF
TGTGCCAGCAGTTTAATCCGGAATTCACCCCTCCACTTT
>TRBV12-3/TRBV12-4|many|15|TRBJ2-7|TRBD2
CASSTGLAGVSEQYF
TGTGCCAGCAGCACCGGACTAGCGGGAGTATCGGAGCAGTACTTC
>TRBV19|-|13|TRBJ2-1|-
CASSIGHRGEQFF
TGTGCCAGTAGTATCGGCCATCGTGGGGAGCAGTTCTTC
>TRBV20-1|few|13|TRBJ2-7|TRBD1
CSASGTGVYEQYF
TGCAGCGCTTCTGGGACAGGGGTTTACGAGCAGTACTTC
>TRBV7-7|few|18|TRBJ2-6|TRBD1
CASSLYPGTGSGANVLTF
TGTGCTAGCAGCTTATATCCCGGGACAGGCTCTGGGGCCAACGTCCTGACTTTC
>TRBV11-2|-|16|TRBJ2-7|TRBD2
CASSSIGGTSGIEQYF
TGTGCCAGCAGCTCCATAGGCGGGACTAGCGGGATCGAGCAGTACTTC
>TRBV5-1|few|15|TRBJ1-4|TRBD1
CASSARTGTNEKLFF
TGCGCCAGCAGCGCCCGGACAGGGACTAATGAAAAACTGTTTTTT
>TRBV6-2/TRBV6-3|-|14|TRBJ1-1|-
CASSPMGLNTEAFF
TGTGCCAGCAGTCCCATGGGGTTGAACACTGAAGCTTTCTTT
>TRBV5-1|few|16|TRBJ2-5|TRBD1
CASSPDEAGQGSTQYF
TGCGCCAGCAGCCCGGACGAGGCGGGACAGGGTTCCACCCAGTACTTC
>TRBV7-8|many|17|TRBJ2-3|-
CASSLDQGVAGTDTQYF
TGTGCCAGCAGCTTAGATCAGGGTGTTGCCGGCACAGATACGCAGTATTTT
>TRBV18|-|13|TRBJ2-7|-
CASSPHAGDEQYF
TGTGCCAGCTCACCACACGCAGGGGACGAGCAGTACTTC
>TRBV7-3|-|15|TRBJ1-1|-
CASSLSGGPNTEAFF
TGTGCCAGCAGCCTAAGTGGGGGTCCGAACACTGAAGCTTTCTTT
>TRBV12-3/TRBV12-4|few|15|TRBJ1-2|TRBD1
CASSPVPQGVNGYTF
TGTGCCAGCAGCCCTGTCCCCCAGGGGGTTAATGGCTACACCTTC
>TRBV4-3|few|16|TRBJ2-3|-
CASSQPDEPSTDTQYF
TGCGCCAGCAGCCAACCGGACGAGCCTAGCACAGATACGCAGTATTTT
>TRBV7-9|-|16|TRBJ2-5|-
CASSLGTSDSKETQYF
TGTGCCAGCAGCTTAGGGACTTCGGACTCAAAGGAGACCCAGTACTTC
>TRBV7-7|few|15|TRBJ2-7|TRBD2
CASSLGAGDYYEQYF
TGTGCTAGCAGCTTAGGGGCGGGAGACTACTACGAGCAGTACTTC